This paragraph reports one T cell receptor (beta chain). The sample originates from a study of blood T cell repertoires in COVID-19. V was pared by 6 bases and J by 8 bases, with 7 bases of the junction left unmatched. CDR1 is WNHNN and CDR2 is SYGVQD in the germline V gene (reference sequence). CDR3 size: 14 residues. Generated by immunoSEQ multiplex PCR, the TCRdb table keeps only in-frame clones and is missing some. The sample holds 250,000 or so clones; approximately 90% are singletons and the top ten take less than 0.9%. Sequencing input: PBMCs or T cells enriched from blood (not recorded which). The V call is TRBV10-1, the J call TRBJ2-1; TRBD2 aligns across 10 bases. The sequence came from a man in his fifties or sixties who had been exposed to COVID-19. The CDR3 DNA is TGCGCCAGCAGCGTAGCGGGAGGCGGGTATGAGCAGTTCTTC. This gives the protein CASSVAGGGYEQFF.